These T cell receptor beta chains were read from a single sample in a study of patients and donors after allogeneic stem cell transplantation. TCRdb itself ran the RT-PCR reads through MiXCR, one entry per CDR3 protein. The repertoire holds some 40,000 distinct CDR3 sequences, with more than 30% as singletons. Source material: blood, either unsorted or a sorted T cell fraction (not recorded which). The receptors were sampled from a human donor who was either an allogeneic HSCT recipient or a stem cell or donor lymphocyte infusion donor (not recorded which). It is not recorded whose cells these are; they may come from a transplant donor. The CDR3 runs from the conserved cysteine through the conserved F or W. D genes are given only for firm matches. The listing skips clone size in some rows; elsewhere it reads once, few, many or a size class.

d_call,v_call,j_call,clone_size,cdr3_nt,cdr3_aa
NA,TRBV7-2,TRBJ2-5,NA,TGTGCCAGCAGCTTAGCGCTTAGCGGAGAAGAGACCCAGTACTTC,CASSLALSGEETQYF
NA,TRBV6-2/TRBV6-3,TRBJ1-5,NA,TGTGCCAGCAGTTACTCGGCAGGGATTGGTCAGCCCCAGCATTTT,CASSYSAGIGQPQHF
NA,TRBV20-1,TRBJ2-1,NA,TGCAGTGCTACAAGGGTTGATGAGCAGTTCTTC,CSATRVDEQFF
NA,TRBV10-1,TRBJ1-1,few,TGCGCCAGCAGTGGAGGACAGAGGGGTGAAGCTTTCTTT,CASSGGQRGEAFF
TRBD2,TRBV29-1,TRBJ2-5,NA,TGCAGCGTAGAACGACTAGCGGGAGGGAAGGAGACCCAGTACTTC,CSVERLAGGKETQYF
TRBD1,TRBV24-1,TRBJ2-1,many,TGTGCCACCTCAGGGGGCGCCTACAATGAGCAGTTCTTC,CATSGGAYNEQFF
NA,TRBV3-1,TRBJ2-7,NA,TGTGCCAGCAGCCGTAGCTCCTACGAGCAGTACTTC,CASSRSSYEQYF
TRBD2,TRBV14,TRBJ2-1,NA,TGTGCCAGCAGCCCTTTCTTGGGACTAGCGGCCAATGAGCAGTTCTTC,CASSPFLGLAANEQFF
TRBD1,TRBV10-3,TRBJ2-7,NA,TGTGCCATCAGTCCGACGGGACAGAACTACGAGCAGTACTTC,CAISPTGQNYEQYF
NA,TRBV5-5,TRBJ2-7,NA,TGTGCCAGCACCGGGAACTACGAGCAGTACTTC,CASTGNYEQYF
TRBD1,TRBV5-1,TRBJ2-7,NA,TGCGCCAGCAGCTTGGCCCTGGGACAGGGACACTACGAGCAGTACTTC,CASSLALGQGHYEQYF
NA,TRBV28,TRBJ1-2,few,TGTGCCAGCAGTTTTCAGGGCTATGGCTACACCTTC,CASSFQGYGYTF
NA,TRBV20-1,TRBJ1-6,NA,TGCAGTGCTAGAGACCTTACAGGGAGTAATTCACCCCTCCACTTT,CSARDLTGSNSPLHF
NA,TRBV9,TRBJ1-3,few,TGTGCCAGCTCTAAGGAAGGGTTCGGAAACACCATATATTTT,CASSKEGFGNTIYF
TRBD1,TRBV6-5,TRBJ1-1,NA,TGTGCCAGCAGTTACGGACAGGGGAGCACTGAAGCTTTCTTT,CASSYGQGSTEAFF
TRBD2,TRBV29-1,TRBJ2-7,NA,TGCAGCGTCGAGCCTTTCCTAGCGGGAGTTTCCTACGAGCAGTACTTC,CSVEPFLAGVSYEQYF
NA,TRBV10-3,TRBJ2-7,NA,TGTGCCATCAGTGAAGTACCCTACGAGCAGTACTTC,CAISEVPYEQYF
NA,TRBV4-3,TRBJ2-5,NA,TGCGCCAGCAGCCAAGATGTACTGGCGGAGACCCAGTACTTC,CASSQDVLAETQYF
NA,TRBV4-3,TRBJ1-2,few,TGCGCCAGCAGCCAAATAGGGGTATATAACTATGGCTACACCTTC,CASSQIGVYNYGYTF
NA,TRBV6-6,TRBJ1-2,few,TGTGCCAGCAGAAAGTTCAACTATGGCTACACCTTC,CASRKFNYGYTF
NA,TRBV6-2/TRBV6-3,TRBJ1-5,many,TGTGCCAGCAGTTTTGGGAGATATCAGCCCCAGCATTTT,CASSFGRYQPQHF
NA,TRBV28,TRBJ1-6,NA,TGTGCCAGCAGTTTATCCCGACTGTTACCCCTCCACTTT,CASSLSRLLPLHF
TRBD1,TRBV18,TRBJ2-6,NA,TGTGCCAGCGACAGGGACCTTGGGTCTGGGGCCAACGTCCTGACTTTC,CASDRDLGSGANVLTF
NA,TRBV12-3/TRBV12-4,TRBJ2-2,few,TGTGCCAGCAGGTCTCAGGGGAGTATGGGTACCGGGGAGCTGTTTTTT,CASRSQGSMGTGELFF
NA,TRBV6-6,TRBJ2-2,few,TGTGCCAGCAGCTGGGCAGTATTAAACACCGGGGAGCTGTTTTTT,CASSWAVLNTGELFF
NA,TRBV3-1,TRBJ1-1,NA,TGTGCCAGCAGCCCCGGCCGCACTGAAGCTTTCTTT,CASSPGRTEAFF
TRBD2,TRBV5-1,TRBJ2-3,few,TGCGCCAGCAGAAACGGACTAGCGGGAGGGCCTACTATCGATACGCAGTATTTT,CASRNGLAGGPTIDTQYF
NA,TRBV28,TRBJ2-7,NA,TGTGCCAGCAGTTTGGGGGCAGAGACCTACGAGCAGTACTTC,CASSLGAETYEQYF
NA,TRBV4-1,TRBJ2-3,NA,TGCGCCAGCAGCCAAGTACGTGGCGGGCTTAGCACAGATACGCAGTATTTT,CASSQVRGGLSTDTQYF
TRBD1,TRBV5-1,TRBJ1-1,many,TGCGCCAGCAGCCCGGACAGGGCGAACACTGAAGCTTTCTTT,CASSPDRANTEAFF
TRBD2,TRBV29-1,TRBJ2-3,NA,TGCAGCGTTGCGCTTTTAGCGGGAGCAAGCACAGATACGCAGTATTTT,CSVALLAGASTDTQYF
NA,TRBV29-1,TRBJ1-1,few,TGCAGCGTTGAAGCCTCACGCGGCGAAGCTTTCTTT,CSVEASRGEAFF
NA,TRBV18,TRBJ2-2,few,TGTGCCAGCTCACCACCGTCGGGACGGGACACCGGGGAGCTGTTTTTT,CASSPPSGRDTGELFF
NA,TRBV20-1,TRBJ2-1,few,TGCAGTGCTATTGGAGGGAGCACGAGGAATGAGCAGTTCTTC,CSAIGGSTRNEQFF
NA,TRBV7-2,TRBJ1-2,NA,TGTGCCAGCAGCCAGGATGCAACCGATACTAACTATGGCTACACCTTC,CASSQDATDTNYGYTF
NA,TRBV4-2,TRBJ2-7,NA,TGTGCCAGCAGCCAAGACGGACGACGGTACGAGCAGTACTTC,CASSQDGRRYEQYF
NA,TRBV12-3/TRBV12-4,TRBJ2-1,few,TGTGCCAGCAGTTTTCCTAGCTTGTCCTACAATGAGCAGTTCTTC,CASSFPSLSYNEQFF
NA,TRBV6-5,TRBJ1-1,many,TGTGCCAGCAGCTCAGGGGTGGGGGCTTTCTTT,CASSSGVGAFF
NA,TRBV5-1,TRBJ2-1,NA,TGCGCCAGCAGCTTGAGTTGGGGGTTGAGCTCCTACAATGAGCAGTTCTTC,CASSLSWGLSSYNEQFF
NA,TRBV6-5,TRBJ1-4,many,TGTGCCAGCAGGGCCGGAGACAGGCTTCAAAAACTGTTTTTT,CASRAGDRLQKLFF
NA,TRBV4-2,TRBJ2-1,NA,TGTGCCAGCAGCCAAGATTATCTGGGAGGTCCCCACAATGAGCAGTTCTTC,CASSQDYLGGPHNEQFF
NA,TRBV20-1,TRBJ1-5,many,TGCAGTGCTGCGTGGAAGGGGGGAAACAATCAGCCCCAGCATTTT,CSAAWKGGNNQPQHF
TRBD2,TRBV6-2/TRBV6-3,TRBJ2-1,NA,TGTGCCAGCAGTTCACGACTAGCTAAGAATGAGCAGTTCTTC,CASSSRLAKNEQFF
TRBD2,TRBV6-2/TRBV6-3,TRBJ2-7,NA,TGTGCCAGCAGTACCTCGCGACTAGCAAGCTCCTACGAGCAGTACTTC,CASSTSRLASSYEQYF
NA,TRBV29-1,TRBJ1-5,few,TGCAGCGTGGATACAGGGTCGGATCAGCCCCAGCATTTT,CSVDTGSDQPQHF
NA,TRBV6-6,TRBJ2-3,NA,TGTGCCAGCAGTTACTGGGAGGGAGGGGGACTCACAGATACGCAGTATTTT,CASSYWEGGGLTDTQYF
TRBD1,TRBV28,TRBJ2-5,few,TGTGCCAGCAGTATGACAGGGGCCCAAGAGACCCAGTACTTC,CASSMTGAQETQYF
NA,TRBV12-3/TRBV12-4,TRBJ1-5,few,TGTGCCAGCAGTTTATGGTCAGCCGAGGAGCATTTT,CASSLWSAEEHF
NA,TRBV4-2,TRBJ2-1,NA,TGTGCCAGCAGCCAAGTCTTGGGTCTGGATGAGCAGTTCTTC,CASSQVLGLDEQFF
TRBD2,TRBV7-9,TRBJ2-1,NA,TGTGCCAGCAGCTTACTCGGGAGGGGGTCCTACAATGAGCAGTTCTTC,CASSLLGRGSYNEQFF
TRBD1,TRBV6-2/TRBV6-3,TRBJ1-5,NA,TGTGCCAGCAGTTACCCGGACAGGGTATATCGGGGGCCCCAGCATTTT,CASSYPDRVYRGPQHF
NA,TRBV7-7,TRBJ2-1,NA,TGTGCTAGCAGCTTAGAAATGTCCCGTCTCAATGAGCAGTTCTTC,CASSLEMSRLNEQFF
NA,TRBV12-3/TRBV12-4,TRBJ1-5,many,TGTGCCAGCAGTTTAAATGGTAATCAGCCCCAGCATTTT,CASSLNGNQPQHF